This T cell receptor (beta chain) is from a study of T cells after yellow fever vaccination. TCRdb recomputed calls from the 5' RACE reads with MiXCR, one row per CDR3 protein. The table shows roughly 310,000 distinct CDR3 sequences, with 8.7% occurring only once. This specimen was PBMCs, taken on the day of the first yellow fever vaccination. This receptor was taken from a man younger than 30 who received the YFV17D yellow fever vaccine.

The CDR3 loop reads CASRARWQETQYF. DNA of the CDR3: TGTGCCAGCAGAGCTAGGTGGCAAGAGACCCAGTACTTC. V and J are TRBV28 and TRBJ2-5, with D unresolved. Trimming took off 6 bases at V and 2 bases at J, with 10 bases between the two ends. The CDR3 is 13 residues long. The V gene's germline CDR1 is MDHEN and CDR2 SYDVKM.